This T cell receptor (beta chain) derives from a study of control samples from healthy donors and cancer patients. This table comes from immunoSEQ multiplex PCR, and its TCRdb copy is limited to in-frame clones, with some not included. The sample includes 100,000 to 150,000 clones, around 94% of them seen just once. Source material: PBMCs. This receptor was obtained from a man older than 75 with head and neck cancer.

The CDR3 bases are TGTGCCAGCTTCCCGCAGGGGGCCTACGAGCAGTACTTC. Protein sequence: CASFPQGAYEQYF. The rearrangement uses TRBV6-5 and TRBJ2-7; 7 bases are a match to TRBD1. With 8 bases clipped from V and 2 bases from J, the junction kept 6 bases outside the gene matches. This CDR3 region has 13 residues. Germline assignment: CDR1 MNHEY and CDR2 SVGAGI.